This T cell receptor (beta chain) was obtained from a study of T cell changes during pregnancy in multiple sclerosis. Trimming at V came to 1 base and at J to 6 bases, leaving 2 bases not matched to a gene. The CDR3 is 14 residues long. Germline lookup yields CDR1 SGHVS and CDR2 FNYEAQ. The table came from immunoSEQ multiplex PCR; TCRdb's copy has only in-frame clones and leaves some out. The sample includes 50,000 or so clones, about 93% seen only once; the top ten take around 0.25%. The clonotype originates from a female donor with multiple sclerosis, enrolled in a pregnancy study. The chain recombines TRBV7-6 with TRBJ2-7; 11 bases map to TRBD1. Sample: CD4+ T cells from peripheral blood mononuclear cells, taken in the second trimester of pregnancy. The CDR3 sequence is CASSLDGQGAEQYF. For the CDR3, the DNA is TGTGCCAGCAGCTTAGATGGACAGGGGGCCGAGCAGTACTTC.